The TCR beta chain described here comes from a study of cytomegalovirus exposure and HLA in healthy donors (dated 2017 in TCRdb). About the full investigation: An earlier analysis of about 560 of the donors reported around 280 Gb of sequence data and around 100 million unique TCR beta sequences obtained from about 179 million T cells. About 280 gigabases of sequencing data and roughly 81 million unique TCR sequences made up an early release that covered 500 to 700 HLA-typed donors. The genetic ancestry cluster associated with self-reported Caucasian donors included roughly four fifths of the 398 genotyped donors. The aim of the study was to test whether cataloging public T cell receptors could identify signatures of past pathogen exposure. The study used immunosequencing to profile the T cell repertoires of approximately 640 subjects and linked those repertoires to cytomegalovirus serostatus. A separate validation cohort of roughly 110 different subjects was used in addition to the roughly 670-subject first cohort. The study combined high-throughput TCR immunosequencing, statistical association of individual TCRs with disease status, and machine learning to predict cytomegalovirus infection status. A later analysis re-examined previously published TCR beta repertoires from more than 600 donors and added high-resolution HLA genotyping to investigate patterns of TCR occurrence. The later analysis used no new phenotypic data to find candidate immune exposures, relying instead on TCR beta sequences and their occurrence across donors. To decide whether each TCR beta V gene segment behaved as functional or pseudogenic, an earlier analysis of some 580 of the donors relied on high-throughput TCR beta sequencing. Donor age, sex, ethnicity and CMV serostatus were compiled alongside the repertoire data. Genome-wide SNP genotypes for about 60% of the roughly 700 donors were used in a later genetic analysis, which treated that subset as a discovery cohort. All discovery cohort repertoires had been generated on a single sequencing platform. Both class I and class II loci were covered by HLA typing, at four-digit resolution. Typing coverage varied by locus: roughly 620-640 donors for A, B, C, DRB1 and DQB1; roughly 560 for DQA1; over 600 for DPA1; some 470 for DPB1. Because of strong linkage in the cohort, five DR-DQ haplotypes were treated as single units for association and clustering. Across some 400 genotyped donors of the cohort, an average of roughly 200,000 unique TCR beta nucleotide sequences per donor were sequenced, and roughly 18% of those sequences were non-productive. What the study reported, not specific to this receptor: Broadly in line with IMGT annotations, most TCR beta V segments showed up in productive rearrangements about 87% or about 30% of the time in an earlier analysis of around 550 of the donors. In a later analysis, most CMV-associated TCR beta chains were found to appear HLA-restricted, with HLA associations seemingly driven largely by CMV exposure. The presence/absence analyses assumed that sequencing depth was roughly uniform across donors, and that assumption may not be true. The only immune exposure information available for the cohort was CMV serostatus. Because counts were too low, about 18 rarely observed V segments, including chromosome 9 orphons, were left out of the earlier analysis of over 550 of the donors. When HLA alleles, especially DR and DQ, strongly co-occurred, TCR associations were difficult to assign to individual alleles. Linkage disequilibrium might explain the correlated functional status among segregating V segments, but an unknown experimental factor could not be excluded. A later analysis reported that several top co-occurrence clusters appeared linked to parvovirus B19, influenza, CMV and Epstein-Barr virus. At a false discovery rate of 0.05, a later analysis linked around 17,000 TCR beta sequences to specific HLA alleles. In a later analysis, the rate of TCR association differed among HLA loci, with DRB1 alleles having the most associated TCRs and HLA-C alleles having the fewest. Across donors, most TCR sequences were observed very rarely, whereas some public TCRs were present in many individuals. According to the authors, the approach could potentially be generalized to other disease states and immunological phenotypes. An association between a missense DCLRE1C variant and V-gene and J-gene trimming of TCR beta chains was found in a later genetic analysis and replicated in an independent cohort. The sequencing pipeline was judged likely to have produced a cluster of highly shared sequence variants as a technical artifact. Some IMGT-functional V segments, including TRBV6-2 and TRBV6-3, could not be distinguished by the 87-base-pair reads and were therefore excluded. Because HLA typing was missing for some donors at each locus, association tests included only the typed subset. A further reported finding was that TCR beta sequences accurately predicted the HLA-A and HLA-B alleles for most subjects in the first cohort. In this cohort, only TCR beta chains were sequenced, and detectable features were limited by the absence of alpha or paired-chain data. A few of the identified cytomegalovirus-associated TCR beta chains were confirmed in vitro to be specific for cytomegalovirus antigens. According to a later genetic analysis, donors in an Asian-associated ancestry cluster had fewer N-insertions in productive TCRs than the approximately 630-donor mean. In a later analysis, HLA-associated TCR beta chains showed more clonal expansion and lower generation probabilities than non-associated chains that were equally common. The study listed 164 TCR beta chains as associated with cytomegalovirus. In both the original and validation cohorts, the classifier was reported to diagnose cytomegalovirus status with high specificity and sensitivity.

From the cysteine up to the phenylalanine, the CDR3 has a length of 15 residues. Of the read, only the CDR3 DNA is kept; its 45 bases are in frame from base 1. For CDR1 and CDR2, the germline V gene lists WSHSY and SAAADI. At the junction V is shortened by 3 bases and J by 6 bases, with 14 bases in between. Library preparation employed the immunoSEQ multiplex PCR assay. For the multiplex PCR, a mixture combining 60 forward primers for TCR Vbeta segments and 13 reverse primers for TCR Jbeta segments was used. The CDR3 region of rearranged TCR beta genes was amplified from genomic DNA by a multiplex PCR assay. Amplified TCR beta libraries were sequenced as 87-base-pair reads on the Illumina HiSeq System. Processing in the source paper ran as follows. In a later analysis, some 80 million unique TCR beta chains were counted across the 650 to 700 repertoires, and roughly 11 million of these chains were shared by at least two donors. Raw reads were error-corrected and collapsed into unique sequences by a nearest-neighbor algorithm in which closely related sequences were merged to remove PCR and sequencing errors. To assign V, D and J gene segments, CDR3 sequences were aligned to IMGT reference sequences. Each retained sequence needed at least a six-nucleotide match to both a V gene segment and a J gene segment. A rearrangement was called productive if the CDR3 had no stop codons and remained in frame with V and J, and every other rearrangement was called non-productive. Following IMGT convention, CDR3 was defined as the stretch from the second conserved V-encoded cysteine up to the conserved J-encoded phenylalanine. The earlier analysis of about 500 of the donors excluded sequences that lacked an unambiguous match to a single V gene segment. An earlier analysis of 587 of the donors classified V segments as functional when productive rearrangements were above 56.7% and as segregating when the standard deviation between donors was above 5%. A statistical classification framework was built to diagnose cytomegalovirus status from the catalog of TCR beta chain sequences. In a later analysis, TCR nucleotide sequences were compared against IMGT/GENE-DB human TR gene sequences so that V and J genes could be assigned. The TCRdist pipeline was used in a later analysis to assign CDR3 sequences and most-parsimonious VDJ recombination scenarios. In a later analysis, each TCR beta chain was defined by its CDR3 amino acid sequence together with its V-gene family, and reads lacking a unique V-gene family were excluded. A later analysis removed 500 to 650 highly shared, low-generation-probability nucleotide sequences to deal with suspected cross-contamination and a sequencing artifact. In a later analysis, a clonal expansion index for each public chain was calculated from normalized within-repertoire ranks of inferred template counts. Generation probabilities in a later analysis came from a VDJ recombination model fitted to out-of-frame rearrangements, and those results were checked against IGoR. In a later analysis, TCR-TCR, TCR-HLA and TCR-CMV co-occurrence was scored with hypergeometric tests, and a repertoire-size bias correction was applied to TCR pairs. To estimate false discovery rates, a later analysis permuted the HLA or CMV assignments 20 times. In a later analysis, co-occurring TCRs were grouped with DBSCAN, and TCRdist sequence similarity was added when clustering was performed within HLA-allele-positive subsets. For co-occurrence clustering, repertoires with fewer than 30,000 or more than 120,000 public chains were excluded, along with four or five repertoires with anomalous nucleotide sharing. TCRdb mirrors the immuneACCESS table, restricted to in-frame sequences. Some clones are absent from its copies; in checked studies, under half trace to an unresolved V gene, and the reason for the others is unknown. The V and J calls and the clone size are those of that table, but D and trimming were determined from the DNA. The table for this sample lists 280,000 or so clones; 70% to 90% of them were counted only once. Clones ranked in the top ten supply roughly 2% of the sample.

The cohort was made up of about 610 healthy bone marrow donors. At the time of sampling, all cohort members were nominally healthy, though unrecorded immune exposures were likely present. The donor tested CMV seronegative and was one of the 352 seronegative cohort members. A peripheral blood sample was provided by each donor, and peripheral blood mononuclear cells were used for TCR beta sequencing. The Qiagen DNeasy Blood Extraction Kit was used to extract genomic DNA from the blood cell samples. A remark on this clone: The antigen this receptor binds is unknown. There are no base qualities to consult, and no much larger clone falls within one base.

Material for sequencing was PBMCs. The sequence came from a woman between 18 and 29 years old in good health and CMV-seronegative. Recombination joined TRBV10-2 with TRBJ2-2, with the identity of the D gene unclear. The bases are TGCGCCAGCAGTGACCCAAGTGGCGGCCCCGGGGAGCTGTTTTTT. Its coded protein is CASSDPSGGPGELFF.